The clone carrying this T cell receptor (beta chain) has a handful of counts. The antigen remains unidentified. The entry originates in a study of metastatic and nonmetastatic thyroid tumors. For the study at large: Where malignant and benign thyroid patients were concerned, repertoires were compared across blood and tumor or nodule tissue. Study-level points and caveats: Significantly greater TCR beta diversity was reportedly found in malignant thyroid tumors than in benign nodules (in blood and tumor).

Authors' processing steps: A distant-metastasis classifier for papillary thyroid cancer was built using CDR3 differences across clinicopathological groups. Via MiXCR, TCRdb re-called the PCR reads. It is TCRdb's table, rather than the study itself, that gives the V and J calls and clone size. The repertoire has tens of thousands of clones, 15% to 19% of them found once; the top ten carry about 20%. V was cut by 10 bases and J by 3 bases, with 21 bases left in between. The CDR3 sequence is 15 residues long. CDR1 and CDR2 from the germline V gene are MNHGY and SVAAGI. No treatment of any kind had been given to any patient before thyroid surgery.

Material: blood. The sequence came from a female donor with papillary thyroid cancer or a benign thyroid nodule (not recorded which). Some clones in this sample may be carry-over from other donors' samples. The rearrangement joins TRBV6-9 to TRBJ1-1, with D unresolved. CDR3 in amino acids: CATFPDSFLYTEAFF. The CDR3, as DNA: TGTGCCACCTTCCCGGATTCCTTCTTGTACACTGAAGCTTTCTTT.